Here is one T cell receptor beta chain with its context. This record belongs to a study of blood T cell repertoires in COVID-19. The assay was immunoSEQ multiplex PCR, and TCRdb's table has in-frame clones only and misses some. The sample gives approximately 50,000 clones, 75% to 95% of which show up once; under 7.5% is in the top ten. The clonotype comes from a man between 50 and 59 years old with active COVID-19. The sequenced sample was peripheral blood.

DNA of the CDR3: TGTGCCACCAGTGATCACCGGGCCGGACTAGCGGGTCCATACAATGAGCAGTTCTTC. Protein sequence: CATSDHRAGLAGPYNEQFF. The chain links TRBV24-1 to TRBJ2-1; 11 nucleotides agree with TRBD2. Germline V CDR1 and CDR2: KGHDR, SFDVKD. The CDR3 covers 19 residues. V shed 3 bases, J shed 4 bases, and the junction held 13 bases outside the gene matches.